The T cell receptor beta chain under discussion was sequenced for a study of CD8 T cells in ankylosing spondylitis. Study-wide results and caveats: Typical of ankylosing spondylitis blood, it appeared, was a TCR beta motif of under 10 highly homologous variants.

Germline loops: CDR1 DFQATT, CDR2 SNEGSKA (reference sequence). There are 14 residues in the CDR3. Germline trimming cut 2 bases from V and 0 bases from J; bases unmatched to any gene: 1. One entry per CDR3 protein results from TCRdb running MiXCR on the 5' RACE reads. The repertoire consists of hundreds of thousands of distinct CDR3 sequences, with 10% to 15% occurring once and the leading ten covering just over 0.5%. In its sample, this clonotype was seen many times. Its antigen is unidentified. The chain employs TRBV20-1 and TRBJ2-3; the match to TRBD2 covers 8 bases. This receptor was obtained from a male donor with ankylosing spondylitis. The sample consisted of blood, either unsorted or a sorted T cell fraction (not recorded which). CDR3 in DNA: TGCAGTGCTAGACCTAGCGGGAGCACAGATACGCAGTATTTT. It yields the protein CSARPSGSTDTQYF.